The rows below give T cell receptor beta chains drawn from one sample of a study of technical replicates of blood from several donors. Assay: immunoSEQ multiplex PCR; the TCRdb copy retains only in-frame clones and omits some. The sample shows over 70,000 clones, 95% of them seen only once. Material for sequencing was T cells isolated from PBMCs. Source of these receptors: a human donor in good health. Both conserved end residues are part of each CDR3. Fields, in order: V gene, J gene, D gene, clone size, CDR3 DNA, CDR3 protein. A D gene is named only where the DNA matches it firmly. Clone sizes are given selectively: once, few, many, or a class where the clone is expanded.

v_gene: TRBV27
j_gene: TRBJ2-7
d_gene: NA
abundance: NA
CDR3nt: TGTGCCAGCAGTTTCTCCCTTACGTCGGACAGATACTTC
CDR3aa: CASSFSLTSDRYF

v_gene: TRBV5-5
j_gene: TRBJ1-4
d_gene: NA
abundance: NA
CDR3nt: TGTGCCAGCAGCTACCAGGGAATCTTTACTAATGAAAAACTGTTTTTT
CDR3aa: CASSYQGIFTNEKLFF

v_gene: TRBV5-1
j_gene: TRBJ1-3
d_gene: TRBD1
abundance: once
CDR3nt: TGCGCCAGCAGCCTCGGACAGGCCGCCTCTGGAAACACCATATATTTT
CDR3aa: CASSLGQAASGNTIYF

v_gene: TRBV12-2
j_gene: TRBJ1-1
d_gene: NA
abundance: once
CDR3nt: TGTGCAAGTCGCTCCCAGGGGCTCCGGGACACTGAAGCTTTCTTT
CDR3aa: CASRSQGLRDTEAFF

v_gene: TRBV6-1
j_gene: TRBJ1-2
d_gene: NA
abundance: NA
CDR3nt: TGTGCCAGCAGTCACAGGGAGAACTATGGCTACACCTTC
CDR3aa: CASSHRENYGYTF

v_gene: TRBV4-1
j_gene: TRBJ2-3
d_gene: NA
abundance: NA
CDR3nt: TGCGCCAGCAGCCAAGATCCCGCAGATACGCAGTATTTT
CDR3aa: CASSQDPADTQYF

v_gene: TRBV15
j_gene: TRBJ2-7
d_gene: NA
abundance: NA
CDR3nt: TGTGCCACCAGCAGCCCCCGTTGGCGGGATTCCTACGAGCAGTACTTC
CDR3aa: CATSSPRWRDSYEQYF

v_gene: TRBV6-5
j_gene: TRBJ1-1
d_gene: NA
abundance: NA
CDR3nt: TGTGCCAGCGGGTATAGCCCTGAAGCTTTCTTT
CDR3aa: CASGYSPEAFF

v_gene: TRBV4-3
j_gene: TRBJ2-7
d_gene: NA
abundance: NA
CDR3nt: TGCGCCAGCAGCGAGGGCCCTGCGTACGAGCAGTACTTC
CDR3aa: CASSEGPAYEQYF

v_gene: TRBV5-4
j_gene: TRBJ2-3
d_gene: TRBD2
abundance: NA
CDR3nt: TGTGCCAGCAGCTGGGAGGGACGTAACAGACCGGATACGCAGTATTTT
CDR3aa: CASSWEGRNRPDTQYF

v_gene: TRBV5-4
j_gene: TRBJ2-1
d_gene: NA
abundance: NA
CDR3nt: TGTGCCAGCAGCGCCCAGCGGTTCGAGCAGTTCTTC
CDR3aa: CASSAQRFEQFF

v_gene: TRBV30
j_gene: TRBJ2-7
d_gene: TRBD2
abundance: NA
CDR3nt: TGTGCCTGGGCTGGACTAGGGTGGTCCTACGAGCAGTACTTC
CDR3aa: CAWAGLGWSYEQYF

v_gene: TRBV29-1
j_gene: TRBJ2-7
d_gene: NA
abundance: NA
CDR3nt: TGCAGCGTTTTACTACAGGGCTCCTACGAGCAGTACTTC
CDR3aa: CSVLLQGSYEQYF

v_gene: TRBV6-1
j_gene: TRBJ2-7
d_gene: NA
abundance: NA
CDR3nt: TGTGCCAGCAGTGATACGGTGCACTACGAGCAGTACTTC
CDR3aa: CASSDTVHYEQYF

v_gene: TRBV5-1
j_gene: TRBJ2-1
d_gene: NA
abundance: NA
CDR3nt: TGCGCCAGCAGCTTGGATCCAGCGCGCGGGGAGCAGTTCTTC
CDR3aa: CASSLDPARGEQFF

v_gene: TRBV9
j_gene: TRBJ2-1
d_gene: TRBD2
abundance: NA
CDR3nt: TGTGCCAGCAGCGTAGGGCTAGCGGGAGGGAATGAGCAGTTCTTC
CDR3aa: CASSVGLAGGNEQFF

v_gene: TRBV6-5
j_gene: TRBJ2-5
d_gene: NA
abundance: NA
CDR3nt: TGTGCCAGCAGTTTAGTTGTCAACCAAGAGACCCAGTACTTC
CDR3aa: CASSLVVNQETQYF

v_gene: TRBV19
j_gene: TRBJ2-5
d_gene: TRBD1
abundance: NA
CDR3nt: TGTGCCAGTAGTAGCGACAGGGGCGTGTGGGAGACCCAGTACTTC
CDR3aa: CASSSDRGVWETQYF

v_gene: TRBV19
j_gene: TRBJ1-5
d_gene: NA
abundance: NA
CDR3nt: TGTGCCAGTAGTTATGCAGGCTTCGATCAGCCCCAGCATTTT
CDR3aa: CASSYAGFDQPQHF

v_gene: TRBV28
j_gene: TRBJ1-5
d_gene: NA
abundance: once
CDR3nt: TGTGCCAGCAGGTACGGAGGTCAGCCCCAGCATTTT
CDR3aa: CASRYGGQPQHF

v_gene: TRBV28
j_gene: TRBJ2-3
d_gene: TRBD2
abundance: NA
CDR3nt: TGTGCCAGCAGTACGGGGCTAGCGGTGTACACAGATACGCAGTATTTT
CDR3aa: CASSTGLAVYTDTQYF

v_gene: TRBV27
j_gene: TRBJ2-5
d_gene: TRBD2
abundance: NA
CDR3nt: TGTGCCAGCAGCCTCGGACTAGACAACAAAGAGACCCAGTACTTC
CDR3aa: CASSLGLDNKETQYF

v_gene: TRBV9
j_gene: TRBJ2-1
d_gene: TRBD2
abundance: NA
CDR3nt: TGTGCCAGCAGCGGACTAGCGCTTAACAATGAGCAGTTCTTC
CDR3aa: CASSGLALNNEQFF

v_gene: TRBV29-1
j_gene: TRBJ1-2
d_gene: TRBD1
abundance: NA
CDR3nt: TGCAGCGTAGGGGACAGGGACAAGGTGGACTATGGCTACACCTTC
CDR3aa: CSVGDRDKVDYGYTF

v_gene: TRBV9
j_gene: TRBJ2-7
d_gene: NA
abundance: NA
CDR3nt: TGTGCCAGCAGCGTAGTAGATGTCGGCGAGCAGTACTTC
CDR3aa: CASSVVDVGEQYF

v_gene: TRBV19
j_gene: TRBJ2-2
d_gene: NA
abundance: NA
CDR3nt: TGTGCCAGTACCCTCGGCGGGGAGCTGTTTTTT
CDR3aa: CASTLGGELFF

v_gene: TRBV7-2
j_gene: TRBJ1-3
d_gene: NA
abundance: NA
CDR3nt: TGTGCCAGCAGCTTTTACGGCTCTGGAAACACCATATATTTT
CDR3aa: CASSFYGSGNTIYF

v_gene: TRBV27
j_gene: TRBJ1-1
d_gene: NA
abundance: once
CDR3nt: TGTGCCAGCAGTTTAGGGACCATTCGCAGGCCGGGGGACACTGAAGCTTTCTTT
CDR3aa: CASSLGTIRRPGDTEAFF

v_gene: TRBV18
j_gene: TRBJ1-3
d_gene: NA
abundance: NA
CDR3nt: TGTGCCAGCTCACCACCCCCGAGCTCTGGAAACACCATATATTTT
CDR3aa: CASSPPPSSGNTIYF

v_gene: TRBV19
j_gene: TRBJ2-7
d_gene: TRBD1
abundance: once
CDR3nt: TGTGCCAGTAGTGACCCGGGGACAGGGGGCTACGAGCAGTACTTC
CDR3aa: CASSDPGTGGYEQYF

v_gene: TRBV27
j_gene: TRBJ2-3
d_gene: TRBD2
abundance: NA
CDR3nt: TGTGCCAGCAGTTTACGGGAGCGGGAGGGGCGCACAGATACGCAGTATTTT
CDR3aa: CASSLREREGRTDTQYF

v_gene: TRBV2
j_gene: TRBJ2-2
d_gene: NA
abundance: NA
CDR3nt: TGTGCCAGCAGTGAAATCAGAGTCCGGGACACAAGCACCGGGGAGCTGTTTTTT
CDR3aa: CASSEIRVRDTSTGELFF

v_gene: TRBV27
j_gene: TRBJ2-7
d_gene: NA
abundance: NA
CDR3nt: TGTGCCAGCAGTTTAGAAGCGGATACCTACGAGCAGTACTTC
CDR3aa: CASSLEADTYEQYF

v_gene: TRBV7-2
j_gene: TRBJ1-3
d_gene: TRBD1
abundance: few
CDR3nt: TGTGCCAGCAGCCCCCGGACAGGGGAAGGAAACACCATATATTTT
CDR3aa: CASSPRTGEGNTIYF

v_gene: TRBV28
j_gene: TRBJ1-1
d_gene: NA
abundance: NA
CDR3nt: TGTGCCAGCAGTTTGGGGGGGCAGGAGACTGAAGCTTTCTTT
CDR3aa: CASSLGGQETEAFF

v_gene: TRBV10-3
j_gene: TRBJ2-7
d_gene: TRBD2
abundance: NA
CDR3nt: TGTGCCATCAAATCAGCGGGAGGGGACTACGAGCAGTACTTC
CDR3aa: CAIKSAGGDYEQYF

v_gene: TRBV13
j_gene: TRBJ1-4
d_gene: TRBD1
abundance: NA
CDR3nt: TGTGCCAGCAGCCGGACAGGGAAAAGTGAAAAACTGTTTTTT
CDR3aa: CASSRTGKSEKLFF

v_gene: TRBV11-3
j_gene: TRBJ2-2
d_gene: TRBD2
abundance: NA
CDR3nt: TGTGCCAGCAGCCCCGGGGGGGGGCGTCGGCCCGGGGAGCTGTTTTTT
CDR3aa: CASSPGGGRRPGELFF

v_gene: TRBV19
j_gene: TRBJ2-1
d_gene: TRBD2
abundance: NA
CDR3nt: TGTGCCAGTAGTATAGCTGGGCTAGCGGGAGGAATGGAGCAGTTCTTC
CDR3aa: CASSIAGLAGGMEQFF

v_gene: TRBV19
j_gene: TRBJ2-1
d_gene: TRBD2
abundance: NA
CDR3nt: TGTGCCAGTAATCTAGCGGGATTGTTTGAGCAGTTCTTC
CDR3aa: CASNLAGLFEQFF

v_gene: TRBV29-1
j_gene: TRBJ2-1
d_gene: NA
abundance: NA
CDR3nt: TGCAGCGTTGGGGGATCGGGGAATGAGCAGTTCTTC
CDR3aa: CSVGGSGNEQFF

v_gene: TRBV6-1
j_gene: TRBJ2-7
d_gene: TRBD2
abundance: NA
CDR3nt: TGTGCCAGCAGCCTGCGGGAGGATTATTACGAGCAGTACTTC
CDR3aa: CASSLREDYYEQYF

v_gene: TRBV9
j_gene: TRBJ1-4
d_gene: TRBD1
abundance: NA
CDR3nt: TGTGCCAGCAGCTTAAAGACAGGGACAAATGAAAAACTGTTTTTT
CDR3aa: CASSLKTGTNEKLFF

v_gene: TRBV30
j_gene: TRBJ1-1
d_gene: TRBD1
abundance: few
CDR3nt: TGTGCCTGGAGTGTAAAGGGCTGGGACAGGGTGACTGAAGCTTTCTTT
CDR3aa: CAWSVKGWDRVTEAFF

v_gene: TRBV4-3
j_gene: TRBJ2-5
d_gene: TRBD2
abundance: once
CDR3nt: TGCGCCAGCAGCCGAAGACTAGCGGGAACTAAAGAGACCCAGTACTTC
CDR3aa: CASSRRLAGTKETQYF

v_gene: TRBV9
j_gene: TRBJ1-2
d_gene: NA
abundance: NA
CDR3nt: TGTGCCAGCAGCGCCTATCAGGGGTTGTGGGGCTACACCTTC
CDR3aa: CASSAYQGLWGYTF

v_gene: TRBV2
j_gene: TRBJ2-1
d_gene: TRBD2
abundance: few
CDR3nt: TGTGCCAGCATGGACGGGAGGGCCCGTGATGAGCAGTTCTTC
CDR3aa: CASMDGRARDEQFF

v_gene: TRBV27
j_gene: TRBJ1-4
d_gene: NA
abundance: NA
CDR3nt: TGTGCCAGCAGGGGAGAACGAGATTATGAAAAACTGTTTTTT
CDR3aa: CASRGERDYEKLFF

v_gene: TRBV7-2
j_gene: TRBJ1-4
d_gene: NA
abundance: NA
CDR3nt: TGTGCCAGCAGCTTAATTCCGGAGGTTGGTGAAAAACTGTTTTTT
CDR3aa: CASSLIPEVGEKLFF

v_gene: TRBV7-9
j_gene: TRBJ2-7
d_gene: NA
abundance: once
CDR3nt: TGTGCCAGCAGCTTTCCCCTCTACGAGCAGTACTTC
CDR3aa: CASSFPLYEQYF

v_gene: TRBV6-5
j_gene: TRBJ1-3
d_gene: NA
abundance: NA
CDR3nt: TGTGCCAGCAGCCCAACCATGCAGGCAGGAAACACCATATATTTT
CDR3aa: CASSPTMQAGNTIYF

v_gene: TRBV27
j_gene: TRBJ2-7
d_gene: TRBD1
abundance: NA
CDR3nt: TGTGCCAGCAGTTTAGGACAGGGGGTGGGCGAGCAGTACTTC
CDR3aa: CASSLGQGVGEQYF

v_gene: TRBV9
j_gene: TRBJ1-1
d_gene: NA
abundance: NA
CDR3nt: TGTGCCAGCAGCGTAGGCGGGGGGGGCTTGAACACTGAAGCTTTCTTT
CDR3aa: CASSVGGGGLNTEAFF

v_gene: TRBV7-9
j_gene: TRBJ1-2
d_gene: NA
abundance: NA
CDR3nt: TGTGCCAGCAGCTTAGGGGCCTATGTAAATGGCTACACCTTC
CDR3aa: CASSLGAYVNGYTF

v_gene: TRBV6-1
j_gene: TRBJ1-2
d_gene: TRBD1
abundance: NA
CDR3nt: TGTGCCAGCAGAACCGGGACAGAGGGCTACACCTTC
CDR3aa: CASRTGTEGYTF

v_gene: TRBV7-3
j_gene: TRBJ2-2
d_gene: NA
abundance: NA
CDR3nt: TGTGCCAGCAGCTTAAGCGGGAACACCGGGGAGCTGTTTTTT
CDR3aa: CASSLSGNTGELFF

v_gene: TRBV7-9
j_gene: TRBJ2-6
d_gene: TRBD2
abundance: NA
CDR3nt: TGTGCCAGCAGCCGACCTAGCCCCCGGGGAGGGTCTGGGGCCAACGTCCTGACTTTC
CDR3aa: CASSRPSPRGGSGANVLTF

v_gene: TRBV14
j_gene: TRBJ1-2
d_gene: NA
abundance: NA
CDR3nt: TGTGCCAGCGGGGAGGACTATGGCTACACCTTC
CDR3aa: CASGEDYGYTF

v_gene: TRBV19
j_gene: TRBJ1-2
d_gene: NA
abundance: NA
CDR3nt: TGTGCCAGTAGTATAGATCTCTCCTCCTTCTATGGCTACACCTTC
CDR3aa: CASSIDLSSFYGYTF